The clone carrying this T cell receptor beta chain was detected a few times. Antigen specificity is unknown. This specimen comes from a study of long-term antiretroviral therapy in people with HIV. Findings and limits, study-wide: Patients on ART gained diversity, which nonetheless stayed below transplant donor controls. Control repertoires displayed wider CDR3 length ranges than the HIV repertoires.

The CDR3 is made up of 14 amino acids. Germline CDR1 reads MDHEN; CDR2 reads SYDVKM. V dropped 4 bases and J dropped 3; count of bases not matched to a gene: 4. Assay version v3.0 of immunoSEQ was used, and it was run at survey level. This table comes from immunoSEQ multiplex PCR, and its TCRdb copy is limited to in-frame clones, with some not included. This sample yields roughly 25,000 clones, of which around 83% are seen a single time; roughly a quarter belongs to the top ten. The material sequenced was unsorted PBMCs, taken 0.4 years after starting antiretroviral therapy. The rearrangement joins TRBV28 to TRBJ1-2, with 8 bases fitting TRBD1. This sequence originates from a middle-aged man with HIV. This CDR3 is CASSSTGEDYGYTF. The CDR3 bases are TGTGCCAGCAGTTCGACAGGGGAGGACTATGGCTACACCTTC.